This T cell receptor (beta chain) came from a study of T-cell reconstitution after alpha-beta-depleted transplantation in children. This clonotype was seen many times. What it recognizes is unknown. The CDR3 consists of 14 residues. Germline CDR1 and CDR2: SGHRS and YFSETQ. V was shortened by 2 bases and J by 2 bases, with 11 bases between the two germline ends. Study observations and caveats: Newly made T cells mostly supplied T-cell counts and diversity one year after transplant. There were reportedly several hundred expanded graft clones from which alpha-beta T cells came about two months after transplant.

As it was prepared, the TCRbeta library received unique molecular identifiers. TCRdb itself ran the PCR reads through MiXCR, one entry per CDR3 protein. Of approximately 98,000 distinct CDR3 sequences in the sample, almost 6.5% were seen once. The TCR sequence derives from a male patient between 2 and 10 years old who had a stem cell transplant for acute lymphoblastic leukemia, so the T cells may come from the graft donor. The V call is TRBV5-1, the J call TRBJ2-7; D may correspond to TRBD1 or TRBD2 (5 bases each). Material: PBMCs, mostly from graft donor cells, obtained 360 days after TCRalphabeta/CD19-depleted stem cell transplant. The CDR3 nucleotides are TGCGCCAGCAGCTTCGGGACCAAGACCTACGAGCAGTACTTC. This sequence encodes CASSFGTKTYEQYF.